A single T cell receptor beta chain is shown here with its context. Specified treatment: some 20 received Ad26.COV2.S at low or high dose, single or two shots; 5 received placebo; per-sample allocation not given. After the first vaccine or placebo injection, samples were drawn on day 63. The source of the sample is a study of Ad26.COV2.S vaccination and SARS-CoV-2 variants. The repertoire was sequenced with immunoSEQ multiplex PCR; TCRdb's copy has only in-frame clones and lacks some. The sample gives hundreds of thousands of clones, 80% to 95% of which show up once; 9% to 15% is in the top ten. The germline V and J ends were trimmed by 3 bases and 5 bases, with 13 bases remaining between them. The CDR3 runs to 15 residues. Germline V gives CDR1 MGHRA, CDR2 YSYEKL.

The chain combines TRBV4-1 with TRBJ1-4, with D possibly being TRBD1 (6 bases). The source was peripheral blood, collected in a trial of Ad26.COV2.S vaccine versus placebo. The origin of this receptor is a person between 18 and 59 years old who received the Ad26.COV2.S COVID-19 vaccine or a placebo. Here the CDR3 reads CASSHPTGVNEKLFF. The CDR3 DNA reads as TGCGCCAGCAGCCATCCGACAGGCGTAAATGAAAAACTGTTTTTT.